This is a list of T cell receptor beta chains from one sample in a study of OX40 agonist ivuxolimab in advanced cancers. Profiled with immunoSEQ multiplex PCR; TCRdb holds only in-frame clones, not every one. The repertoire holds about 48,000 clones, with 83% as singletons. The input for sequencing was CD4+ or CD8+ T cells sorted from blood, taken in a trial of the OX40 agonist ivuxolimab. The receptors derive from an adult with an advanced solid tumor such as melanoma, head and neck, liver or kidney cancer. Each CDR3 is given with its conserved first and last residue. D genes are given only for firm matches. Clone size, where shown, is once, few, many, or a class for clones that have expanded.

v_gene	j_gene	abundance	d_gene	CDR3aa	CDR3nt
TRBV23-1	TRBJ2-7	-	-	CASRSIGAGINEQYF	TGCGCCAGCCGATCAATCGGGGCAGGGATCAACGAGCAGTACTTC
TRBV7-8	TRBJ2-7	-	TRBD1	CASSAGEFGTGHEQYF	TGTGCCAGCAGCGCAGGGGAATTTGGGACAGGCCACGAGCAGTACTTC
TRBV19	TRBJ1-2	-	-	CASSLREGHYTF	TGTGCCAGTAGTCTCCGAGAGGGTCACTACACCTTC
TRBV15	TRBJ1-2	-	-	CATSSSTYREGWGYTF	TGTGCCACCAGCAGTAGTACCTACAGGGAAGGGTGGGGCTACACCTTC
TRBV7-2	TRBJ2-3	-	TRBD2	CASRRGGASDTQYF	TGTGCCAGCAGACGCGGGGGGGCGTCAGATACGCAGTATTTT
TRBV7-8	TRBJ1-2	few	-	CASSLRGGGEANYGYTF	TGTGCCAGCAGCTTAAGGGGGGGAGGGGAAGCTAACTATGGCTACACCTTC
TRBV6-5	TRBJ1-5	-	-	CASSYVESNQPQHF	TGTGCCAGCAGTTACGTTGAAAGCAATCAGCCCCAGCATTTT
TRBV7-9	TRBJ1-2	-	-	CASSLASGEYGYTF	TGTGCCAGCAGCTTAGCGTCAGGGGAGTATGGCTACACCTTC
TRBV5-4	TRBJ1-6	once	TRBD1	CASSLGQGRPPLHF	TGTGCCAGCAGCTTGGGACAGGGACGTCCACCCCTCCACTTT
TRBV6-6	TRBJ1-2	-	-	CASTAGANGYTF	TGTGCCAGCACCGCCGGGGCAAATGGCTACACCTTC
TRBV7-8	TRBJ2-5	-	-	CASRWSQQETQYF	TGTGCCAGCAGGTGGTCACAGCAAGAGACCCAGTACTTC
TRBV6-5	TRBJ2-1	-	TRBD1	CASRRDRGNNEQFF	TGTGCCAGCAGAAGGGACAGGGGGAACAATGAGCAGTTCTTC
TRBV7-9	TRBJ2-3	-	TRBD2	CASSSVAGGGSDTQYF	TGTGCCAGCAGCTCGGTAGCGGGGGGAGGGTCAGATACGCAGTATTTT
TRBV7-2	TRBJ2-3	-	-	CASSLARGQTTDTQYF	TGTGCCAGCAGCTTAGCGCGCGGGCAGACCACAGATACGCAGTATTTT
TRBV2	TRBJ1-5	few	TRBD1	CASNGQGINQPQHF	TGTGCCAGCAATGGACAGGGGATCAATCAGCCCCAGCATTTT
TRBV5-1	TRBJ1-1	-	-	CASSSDTLLEAFF	TGCGCCAGCAGCTCGGACACATTGCTTGAAGCTTTCTTT
TRBV6-5	TRBJ1-2	-	-	CASGDFYGYTF	TGTGCCAGTGGGGATTTCTATGGCTACACCTTC
TRBV14	TRBJ1-4	once	-	CASSQSGVTNEKLFF	TGTGCCAGCAGCCAATCCGGTGTTACTAATGAAAAACTGTTTTTT
TRBV5-6	TRBJ1-1	-	TRBD1	CASSLEAGQGGRTEAFF	TGTGCCAGCAGCTTGGAGGCGGGACAGGGAGGGAGGACTGAAGCTTTCTTT
TRBV5-4	TRBJ2-5	-	-	CASSFGRSRETQYF	TGTGCCAGCAGCTTTGGCCGCTCACGCGAGACCCAGTACTTC
TRBV27	TRBJ2-2	-	-	CASSLMGPPNTGELFF	TGTGCCAGCAGTTTGATGGGGCCGCCGAACACCGGGGAGCTGTTTTTT
TRBV7-2	TRBJ2-5	once	TRBD1	CASSPDRGETQYF	TGTGCCAGCAGCCCCGACAGGGGGGAGACCCAGTACTTC
TRBV6-5	TRBJ1-3	-	-	CASSYSGGKGNTIYF	TGTGCCAGCAGTTACTCCGGGGGCAAAGGAAACACCATATATTTT
TRBV7-9	TRBJ2-5	-	TRBD1	CASSMGQGAEETQYF	TGTGCCAGCAGCATGGGACAGGGGGCCGAAGAGACCCAGTACTTC
TRBV25-1	TRBJ1-1	once	-	CASSATGNTEAFF	TGTGCCAGCAGTGCTACAGGGAACACTGAAGCTTTCTTT
TRBV7-2	TRBJ2-7	few	-	CASSPGLRGYEQYF	TGTGCCAGCAGCCCGGGACTGCGGGGCTACGAGCAGTACTTC
TRBV5-4	TRBJ1-6	-	TRBD1	CASRGTESSPLHF	TGTGCCAGCAGAGGGACAGAATCTTCACCCCTCCACTTT
TRBV19	TRBJ2-3	-	TRBD1	CASSSNRGTTDTQYF	TGTGCCAGTAGTAGCAACAGGGGGACGACAGATACGCAGTATTTT
TRBV6-5	TRBJ1-1	once	TRBD1	CASRRPTGTGTEAFF	TGTGCCAGCAGAAGACCGACAGGGACAGGCACTGAAGCTTTCTTT
TRBV5-4	TRBJ1-3	-	-	CASRLYSGNTIYF	TGTGCCAGCAGACTATACTCTGGAAACACCATATATTTT
TRBV6-5	TRBJ1-5	once	-	CASSYDWNQPQHF	TGTGCCAGCAGTTACGACTGGAATCAGCCCCAGCATTTT
TRBV4-1	TRBJ2-1	-	-	CASSPREGSYNEQFF	TGCGCCAGCAGCCCGAGAGAAGGCTCCTACAATGAGCAGTTCTTC
TRBV7-2	TRBJ2-5	-	TRBD2	CASSLESSGGKTQYF	TGTGCCAGCAGCTTAGAATCTAGCGGGGGTAAGACCCAGTACTTC
TRBV18	TRBJ1-2	-	-	CASSPRQEGYTF	TGTGCCAGCTCACCACGGCAGGAGGGCTACACCTTC
TRBV7-9	TRBJ2-2	-	TRBD1	CACSPGTANTGELFF	TGTGCCTGCTCCCCCGGGACAGCGAACACCGGGGAGCTGTTTTTT
TRBV18	TRBJ2-7	-	TRBD1	CASSPRQGVYDEQYF	TGTGCCAGCTCACCTCGACAGGGGGTTTATGACGAGCAGTACTTC
TRBV18	TRBJ2-3	-	-	CASSPGLDADTQYF	TGTGCCAGCTCACCGGGACTCGACGCAGATACGCAGTATTTT
TRBV4-2	TRBJ2-1	-	TRBD2	CASMRDPSGGINEQFF	TGTGCCAGCATGCGTGACCCAAGCGGGGGGATCAATGAGCAGTTCTTC
TRBV19	TRBJ2-7	-	TRBD2	CASRGGLSEQYF	TGTGCCAGCCGGGGGGGGTTAAGTGAGCAGTACTTC
TRBV29-1	TRBJ2-3	-	TRBD2	CSARLAGRDTQYF	TGCAGCGCCAGACTAGCGGGACGCGATACGCAGTATTTT
TRBV2	TRBJ1-3	-	TRBD1	CASSARGYPSGNTIYF	TGTGCCAGCAGCGCCAGGGGGTACCCCTCTGGAAACACCATATATTTT
TRBV6-5	TRBJ1-3	-	-	CASIPTGGNTIYF	TGTGCCAGCATCCCGACAGGAGGAAACACCATATATTTT
TRBV7-2	TRBJ1-1	-	-	CASSLPRNTEAFF	TGTGCCAGCAGCTTGCCCCGGAACACTGAAGCTTTCTTT
TRBV7-2	TRBJ1-2	-	TRBD1	CASSSEQGADGYTF	TGTGCCAGCAGCTCCGAACAGGGGGCTGATGGCTACACCTTC
TRBV4-3	TRBJ2-5	-	TRBD2	CASSQDITAGAETQYF	TGCGCCAGCAGCCAAGATATCACAGCGGGGGCTGAGACCCAGTACTTC
TRBV6-5	TRBJ2-7	-	-	CASSYGGEQYF	TGTGCCAGCAGTTACGGGGGCGAGCAGTACTTC
TRBV6-6	TRBJ2-7	once	TRBD2	CASRGTSGYEQYF	TGTGCCAGCAGAGGGACTAGCGGCTACGAGCAGTACTTC
TRBV7-2	TRBJ1-2	-	TRBD1	CASSLSLGQVVGYTF	TGTGCCAGCAGCTTATCCCTGGGACAGGTTGTTGGCTACACCTTC
TRBV5-4	TRBJ1-2	-	-	CASSFHGQRRSF	TGTGCCAGCAGCTTTCACGGACAGAGAAGAAGCTTC
TRBV29-1	TRBJ2-6	once	TRBD1	CSVEGTGRYGANVLTF	TGCAGCGTTGAAGGGACAGGGCGGTATGGGGCCAACGTCCTGACTTTC
TRBV2	TRBJ2-2	-	TRBD1	CASSLFGQVNTGELFF	TGTGCCAGCAGTCTCTTTGGACAGGTGAACACCGGGGAGCTGTTTTTT
TRBV4-1	TRBJ1-5	-	TRBD1	CASSQDGTGRIDQPQHF	TGCGCCAGCAGCCAAGACGGGACAGGGAGAATAGATCAGCCCCAGCATTTT
TRBV9	TRBJ1-6	-	-	CASSPGSSYNSPLHF	TGTGCCAGCAGCCCGGGAAGCTCCTATAATTCACCCCTCCACTTT
TRBV5-4	TRBJ2-7	-	-	CASSKARGSGEQYF	TGTGCCAGCAGCAAAGCGAGAGGGTCGGGCGAGCAGTACTTC
TRBV29-1	TRBJ1-1	few	-	CSGARPGTGRNTEAFF	TGCAGCGGAGCCCGACCTGGGACGGGGAGGAACACTGAAGCTTTCTTT
TRBV6-6	TRBJ2-7	-	TRBD1	CASTRQGADEQYF	TGTGCCAGCACAAGACAGGGGGCCGACGAGCAGTACTTC
TRBV7-2	TRBJ2-5	-	TRBD2	CASSLGSSGEIETQYF	TGTGCCAGCAGCTTAGGTTCTAGCGGGGAGATCGAGACCCAGTACTTC
TRBV6-4	TRBJ1-6	-	-	CASSASSYNSPLHF	TGTGCCAGCAGTGCGAGCTCCTATAATTCACCCCTCCACTTT
TRBV5-5	TRBJ1-1	few	-	CASSLLPTQDTEAFF	TGTGCCAGCAGCTTGCTACCCACCCAGGACACTGAAGCTTTCTTT
TRBV7-2	TRBJ2-3	-	-	CASSLVSGSTDTQYF	TGTGCCAGCAGCTTAGTGAGCGGTAGCACAGATACGCAGTATTTT